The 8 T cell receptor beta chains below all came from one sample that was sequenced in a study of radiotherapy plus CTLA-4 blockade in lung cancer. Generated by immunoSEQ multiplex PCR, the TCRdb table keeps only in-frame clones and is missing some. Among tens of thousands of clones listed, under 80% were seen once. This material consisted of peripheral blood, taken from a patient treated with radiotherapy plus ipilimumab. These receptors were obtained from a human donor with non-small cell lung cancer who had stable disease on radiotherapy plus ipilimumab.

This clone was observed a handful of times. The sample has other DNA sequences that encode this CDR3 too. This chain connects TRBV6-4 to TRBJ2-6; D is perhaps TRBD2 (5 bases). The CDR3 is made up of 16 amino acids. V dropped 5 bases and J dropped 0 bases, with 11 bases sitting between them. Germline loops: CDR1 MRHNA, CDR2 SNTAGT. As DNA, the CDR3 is TGTGCCAGCAGTTTGGGAGCAAGCTCTGGGGCCAACGTCCTGACTTTC. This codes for CASSLGASSGANVLTF.

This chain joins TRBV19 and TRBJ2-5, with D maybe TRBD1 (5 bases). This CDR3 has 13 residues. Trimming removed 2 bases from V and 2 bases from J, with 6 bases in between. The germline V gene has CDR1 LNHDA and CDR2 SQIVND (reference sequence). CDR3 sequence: CASSINRQETQYF. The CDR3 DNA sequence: TGTGCCAGTAGTATAAACAGGCAAGAGACCCAGTACTTC. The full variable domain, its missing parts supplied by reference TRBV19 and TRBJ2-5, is DGGITQSPKYLFRKEGQNVTLSCEQNLNHDAMYWYRQDPGQGLRLIYYSQIVNDFQKGDIAEGYSVSREKKESFPLTVTSAQKNPTAFYLCASSINRQETQYFGPGTRLLVL.

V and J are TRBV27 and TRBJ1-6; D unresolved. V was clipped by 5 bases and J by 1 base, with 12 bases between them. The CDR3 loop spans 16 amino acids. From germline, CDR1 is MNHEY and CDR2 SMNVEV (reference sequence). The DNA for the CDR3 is TGTGCCAGCAGTAAAACGGGTGGGTCCTATAATTCACCCCTCCACTTT. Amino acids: CASSKTGGSYNSPLHF.

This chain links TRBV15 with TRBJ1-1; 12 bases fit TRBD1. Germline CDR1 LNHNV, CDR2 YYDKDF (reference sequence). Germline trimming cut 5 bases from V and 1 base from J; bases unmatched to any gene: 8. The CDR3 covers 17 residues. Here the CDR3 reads CATSGRDRGRWNTEAFF. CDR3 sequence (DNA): TGTGCCACCAGCGGCCGGGACAGGGGGCGTTGGAACACTGAAGCTTTCTTT.

The CDR3: CASSDGIGGADTQYF. CDR3 nucleotide sequence: TGTGCCAGCAGTGACGGAATCGGCGGGGCCGATACGCAGTATTTT. This chain uses TRBV6-4 with TRBJ2-3, with a possible D match to TRBD2 (6 bases). This CDR3 is built from 15 residues. Germline CDR1 reads MRHNA; CDR2 reads SNTAGT. With 2 bases removed from V and 6 bases from J, the gap between germline ends came to 15 bases.

DNA of the CDR3: TGTGCTAGTGGTTTCGGACTAGCAGGTGAGCAGTTCTTC. This encodes CASGFGLAGEQFF. The rearrangement links TRBV12-5 to TRBJ2-1; TRBD2 agrees at 8 bases. V shed 3 bases, J shed 9 bases, and the junction held 4 bases outside the gene matches. There are 13 residues in the CDR3. In germline, CDR1 is LGHNT, CDR2 FRNRAP.

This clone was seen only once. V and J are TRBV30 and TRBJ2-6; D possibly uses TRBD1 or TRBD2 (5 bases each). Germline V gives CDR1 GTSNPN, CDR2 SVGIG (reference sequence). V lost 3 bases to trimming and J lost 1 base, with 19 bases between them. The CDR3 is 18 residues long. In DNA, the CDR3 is TGTGCCTGGAGCATAGACGGGACGGCCGTTTCTGGGGCCAACGTCCTGACTTTC. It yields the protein CAWSIDGTAVSGANVLTF.

CDR3 nucleotides: TGTGCCAGTAGTCAGGGGACAGAGAATCAGCCCCAGCATTTT. Translation gives CASSQGTENQPQHF. The chain recombines TRBV19 with TRBJ1-5, with 7 nucleotides matching TRBD1. Trimming removed 5 bases from V and 4 bases from J; junction bases left unmatched: 5. The germline gives CDR1 LNHDA, CDR2 SQIVND (reference sequence). This CDR3 has 14 residues.